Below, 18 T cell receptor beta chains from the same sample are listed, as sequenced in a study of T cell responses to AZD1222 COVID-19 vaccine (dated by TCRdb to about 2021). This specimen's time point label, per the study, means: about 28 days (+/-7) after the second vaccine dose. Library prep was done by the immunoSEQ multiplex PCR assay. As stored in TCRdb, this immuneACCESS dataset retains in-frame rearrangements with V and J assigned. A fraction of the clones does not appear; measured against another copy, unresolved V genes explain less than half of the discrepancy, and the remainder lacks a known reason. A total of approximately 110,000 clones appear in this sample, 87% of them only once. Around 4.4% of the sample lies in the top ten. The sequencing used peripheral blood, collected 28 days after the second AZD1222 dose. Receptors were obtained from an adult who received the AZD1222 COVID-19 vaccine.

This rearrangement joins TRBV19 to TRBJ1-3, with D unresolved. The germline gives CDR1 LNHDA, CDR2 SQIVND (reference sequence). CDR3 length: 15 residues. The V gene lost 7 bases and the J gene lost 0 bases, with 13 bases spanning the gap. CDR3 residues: CASTSRRLSGNTIYF. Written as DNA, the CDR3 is TGTGCCAGTACCTCACGAAGGCTCTCTGGAAACACCATATATTTT. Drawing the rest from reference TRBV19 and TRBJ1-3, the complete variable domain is DGGITQSPKYLFRKEGQNVTLSCEQNLNHDAMYWYRQDPGQGLRLIYYSQIVNDFQKGDIAEGYSVSREKKESFPLTVTSAQKNPTAFYLCASTSRRLSGNTIYFGEGSWLTVV.

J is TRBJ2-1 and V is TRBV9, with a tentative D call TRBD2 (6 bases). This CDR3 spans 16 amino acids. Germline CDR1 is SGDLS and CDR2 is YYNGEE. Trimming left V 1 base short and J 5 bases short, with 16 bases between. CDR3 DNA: TGTGCCAGCAGCGTACGTTTGGAGGGTTGGGACAATGAGCAGTTCTTC. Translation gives CASSVRLEGWDNEQFF.

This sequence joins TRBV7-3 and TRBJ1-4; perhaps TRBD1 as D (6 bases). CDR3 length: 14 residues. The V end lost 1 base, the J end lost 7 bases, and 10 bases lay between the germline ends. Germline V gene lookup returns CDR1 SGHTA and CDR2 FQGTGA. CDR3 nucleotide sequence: TGTGCCAGCAGCTTAAATGGACAGTCTGAAAAACTGTTTTTT. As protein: CASSLNGQSEKLFF.

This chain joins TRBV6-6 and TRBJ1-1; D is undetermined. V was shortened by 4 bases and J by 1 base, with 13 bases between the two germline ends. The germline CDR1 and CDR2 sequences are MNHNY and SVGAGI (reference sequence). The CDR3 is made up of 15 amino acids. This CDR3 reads CASSSDKYGNTEAFF. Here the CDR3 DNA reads TGTGCCAGCAGTTCCGACAAGTACGGGAACACTGAAGCTTTCTTT.

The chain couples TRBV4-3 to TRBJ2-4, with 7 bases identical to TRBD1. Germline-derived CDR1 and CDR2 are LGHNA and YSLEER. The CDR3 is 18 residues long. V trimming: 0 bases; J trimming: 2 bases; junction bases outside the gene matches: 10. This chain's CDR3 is CASSQDPQAGGTKNIQYF. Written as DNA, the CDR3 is TGCGCCAGCAGCCAAGATCCCCAGGCAGGGGGTACCAAAAACATTCAGTACTTC.

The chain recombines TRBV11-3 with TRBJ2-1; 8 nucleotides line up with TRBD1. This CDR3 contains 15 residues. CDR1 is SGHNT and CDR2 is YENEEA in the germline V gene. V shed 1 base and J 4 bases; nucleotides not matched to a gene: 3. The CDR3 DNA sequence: TGTGCCAGCAGCTTAGGGACAGGGCCTTACAATGAGCAGTTCTTC. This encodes CASSLGTGPYNEQFF. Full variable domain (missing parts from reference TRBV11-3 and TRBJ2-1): EAGVVQSPRYKIIEKKQPVAFWCNPISGHNTLYWYLQNLGQGPELLIRYENEEAVDDSQLPKDRFSAERLKGVDSTLKIQPAELGDSAVYLCASSLGTGPYNEQFFGPGTRLTVL.

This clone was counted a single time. CDR3 DNA: TGTGCCAGCAGCCCCTACGGACTAGCGGGGGACAATGAGCAGTTCTTC. Amino acids: CASSPYGLAGDNEQFF. V usage is TRBV14 and J usage is TRBJ2-1; 13 nucleotides line up with TRBD2. V lost 4 bases to trimming and J lost 5 bases; unmatched junction nucleotides: 5. The CDR3 spans 16 residues. From germline, CDR1 is SGHDN and CDR2 FVKESK. The variable domain in full, completed from reference TRBV14 and TRBJ2-1, reads EAGVTQFPSHSVIEKGQTVTLRCDPISGHDNLYWYRRVMGKEIKFLLHFVKESKQDESGMPNNRFLAERTGGTYSTLKVQPAELEDSGVYFCASSPYGLAGDNEQFFGPGTRLTVL.

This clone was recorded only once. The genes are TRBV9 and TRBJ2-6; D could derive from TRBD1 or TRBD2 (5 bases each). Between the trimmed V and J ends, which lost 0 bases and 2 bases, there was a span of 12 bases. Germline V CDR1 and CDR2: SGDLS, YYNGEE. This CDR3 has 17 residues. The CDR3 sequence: CASSVDDGAPGANVLTF. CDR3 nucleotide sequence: TGTGCCAGCAGCGTAGACGACGGGGCCCCTGGGGCCAACGTCCTGACTTTC. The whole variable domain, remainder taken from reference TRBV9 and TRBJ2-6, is DSGVTQTPKHLITATGQRVTLRCSPRSGDLSVYWYQQSLDQGLQFLIQYYNGEERAKGNILERFSAQQFPDLHSELNLSSLELGDSALYFCASSVDDGAPGANVLTFGAGSRLTVL.

The CDR3 sequence is CASSYARKAFF. In nucleotides, the CDR3 is TGTGCCAGCAGTTACGCGAGGAAAGCTTTCTTT. The chain uses TRBV6-5 and TRBJ1-1; no clear D gene. This CDR3 spans 11 amino acids. Per germline, CDR1 MNHEY and CDR2 SVGAGI. V lost 2 bases and J 9 bases, leaving 7 bases between the germline ends.

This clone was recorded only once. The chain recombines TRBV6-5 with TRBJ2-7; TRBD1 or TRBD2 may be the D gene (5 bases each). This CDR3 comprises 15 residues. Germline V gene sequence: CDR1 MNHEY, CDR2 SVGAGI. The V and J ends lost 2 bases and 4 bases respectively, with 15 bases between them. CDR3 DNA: TGTGCCAGCAGTTACGACGGGACGGCGAGGTACGAGCAGTACTTC. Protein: CASSYDGTARYEQYF.

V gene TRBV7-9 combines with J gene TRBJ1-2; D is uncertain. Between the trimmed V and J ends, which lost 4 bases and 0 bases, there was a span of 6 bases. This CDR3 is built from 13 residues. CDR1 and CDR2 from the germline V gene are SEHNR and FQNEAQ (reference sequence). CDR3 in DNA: TGTGCCAGCAGCTCGGGGTCTAACTATGGCTACACCTTC. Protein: CASSSGSNYGYTF. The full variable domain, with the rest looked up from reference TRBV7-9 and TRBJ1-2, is DTGVSQNPRHKITKRGQNVTFRCDPISEHNRLYWYRQTLGQGPEFLTYFQNEAQLEKSRLLSDRFSAERPKGSFSTLEIQRTEQGDSAMYLCASSSGSNYGYTFGSGTRLTVV.

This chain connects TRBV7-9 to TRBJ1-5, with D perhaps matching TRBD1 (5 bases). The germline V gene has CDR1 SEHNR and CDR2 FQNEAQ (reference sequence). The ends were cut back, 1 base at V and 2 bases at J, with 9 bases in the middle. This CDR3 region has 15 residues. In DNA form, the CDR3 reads TGTGCCAGCAGCTTAGGGGGACTGGGCAATCAGCCCCAGCATTTT. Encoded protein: CASSLGGLGNQPQHF.

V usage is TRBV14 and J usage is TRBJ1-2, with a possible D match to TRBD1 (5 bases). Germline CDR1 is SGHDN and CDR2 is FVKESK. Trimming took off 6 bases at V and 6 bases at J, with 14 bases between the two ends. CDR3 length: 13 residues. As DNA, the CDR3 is TGTGCCAGCAGTCCCAGGGTTCAACATGGCTACACCTTC. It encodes CASSPRVQHGYTF.

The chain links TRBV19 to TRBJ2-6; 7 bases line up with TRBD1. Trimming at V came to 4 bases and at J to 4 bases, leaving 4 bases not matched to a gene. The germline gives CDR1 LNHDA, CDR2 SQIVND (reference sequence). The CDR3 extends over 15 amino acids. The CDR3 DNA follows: TGTGCCAGTAGTAGCCCGGGACAGGGGGCCAACGTCCTGACTTTC. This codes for CASSSPGQGANVLTF.

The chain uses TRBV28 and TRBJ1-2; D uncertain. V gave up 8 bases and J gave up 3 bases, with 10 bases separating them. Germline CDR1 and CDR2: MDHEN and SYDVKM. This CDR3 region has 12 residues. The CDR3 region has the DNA TGTGCCAGCGCAGACCGATACTATGGCTACACCTTC. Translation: CASADRYYGYTF.

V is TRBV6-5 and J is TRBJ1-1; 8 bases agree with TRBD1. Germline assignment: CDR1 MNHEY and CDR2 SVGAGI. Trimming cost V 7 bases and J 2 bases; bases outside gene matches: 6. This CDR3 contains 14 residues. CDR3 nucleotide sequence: TGTGCCAGCACAGGACAGGGATTAAACACTGAAGCTTTCTTT. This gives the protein CASTGQGLNTEAFF.

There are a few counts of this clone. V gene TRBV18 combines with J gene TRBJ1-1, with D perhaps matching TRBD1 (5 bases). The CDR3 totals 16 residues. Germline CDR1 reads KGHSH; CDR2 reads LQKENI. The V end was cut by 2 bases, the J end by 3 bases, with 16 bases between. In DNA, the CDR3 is TGTGCCAGCTCACCATTAAGGGGCAACAAAGACACTGAAGCTTTCTTT. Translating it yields CASSPLRGNKDTEAFF.

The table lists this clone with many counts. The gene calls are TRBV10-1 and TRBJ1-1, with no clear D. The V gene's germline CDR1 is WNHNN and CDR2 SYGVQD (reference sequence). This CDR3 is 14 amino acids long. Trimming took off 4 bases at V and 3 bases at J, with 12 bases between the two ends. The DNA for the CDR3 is TGCGCCAGCAGTGCAGGTTCTGTGGACACTGAAGCTTTCTTT. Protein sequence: CASSAGSVDTEAFF.